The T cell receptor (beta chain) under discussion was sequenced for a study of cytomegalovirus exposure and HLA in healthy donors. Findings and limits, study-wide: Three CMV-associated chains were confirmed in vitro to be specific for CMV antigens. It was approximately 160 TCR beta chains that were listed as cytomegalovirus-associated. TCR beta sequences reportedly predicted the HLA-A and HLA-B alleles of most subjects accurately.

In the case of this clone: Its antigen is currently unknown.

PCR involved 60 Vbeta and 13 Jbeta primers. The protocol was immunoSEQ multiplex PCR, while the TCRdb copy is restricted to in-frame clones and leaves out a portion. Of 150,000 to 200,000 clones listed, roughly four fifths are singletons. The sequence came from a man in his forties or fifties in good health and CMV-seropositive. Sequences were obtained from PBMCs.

CDR3 loop: CASAPGQTTDTQYF. As DNA, the CDR3 is TGTGCCAGCGCCCCGGGACAGACCACAGATACGCAGTATTTT. The chain uses TRBV7-8 and TRBJ2-3, with 7 bases fitting TRBD1. Germline values: CDR1 SGHVS, CDR2 FQNEAQ. With 8 bases clipped from V and 2 bases from J, the junction kept 7 bases outside the gene matches. The CDR3 loop spans 14 amino acids.